What follows are 21 T cell receptor beta chains derived from one specimen sequenced in a study of T cell responses to AZD1222 COVID-19 vaccine. Profiling relied on immunoSEQ multiplex PCR, and the TCRdb table lists in-frame clones only, not all of them. Of around 130,000 clones in the sample, about 93% were seen once. The source material was peripheral blood, sampled 28 days after the second dose of the MenACWY control vaccine. The receptors shown here come from an adult who received the MenACWY meningococcal vaccine as a control.

The V and J genes are TRBV5-1 and TRBJ1-1, with a possible D match to TRBD1 (6 bases). Germline CDR1 is SGHRS and CDR2 is YFSETQ. This CDR3 contains 15 residues. V lost 4 bases to trimming and J lost 0 bases, with 13 bases between them. CDR3 sequence reads: CASSPLGQMNTEAFF. The DNA of the CDR3 is TGCGCCAGCAGCCCCCTCGGACAGATGAACACTGAAGCTTTCTTT. The variable domain in full, with the rest retrieved from reference TRBV5-1 and TRBJ1-1, is KAGVTQTPRYLIKTRGQQVTLSCSPISGHRSVSWYQQTPGQGLQFLFEYFSETQRNKGNFPGRFSGRQFSNSRSEMNVSTLELGDSALYLCASSPLGQMNTEAFFGQGTRLTVV.

The chain joins TRBV11-2 to TRBJ2-7, with 11 bases aligning to TRBD2. With V trimmed by 1 base and J by 3 bases, 5 bases remained unmatched. The germline V gene encodes CDR1 SGHAT and CDR2 FQNNGV. The CDR3 is 16 residues long. The CDR3 sequence: CASSLAGTSGYYEQYF. In nucleotides, the CDR3 is TGTGCCAGCAGCTTAGCTGGGACTAGCGGCTACTACGAGCAGTACTTC.

The rearrangement joins TRBV7-9 to TRBJ1-2, with TRBD1 matching 10 bases. Losses at the gene ends were 5 bases for V and 4 bases for J; bases not matched to a gene: 7. Looked up from germline, CDR1 is SEHNR and CDR2 is FQNEAQ (reference sequence). The CDR3 contains 15 residues. Here the CDR3 DNA reads TGTGCCAGCAGCCCGTGGACAGGGGGTGGCTATGGCTACACCTTC. It translates to CASSPWTGGGYGYTF.

V is TRBV6-1 and J is TRBJ1-5; D might be TRBD1 (6 bases). The CDR3 spans 14 residues. V shed 6 bases and J shed 5 bases, with 14 bases lying between them. Looked up from germline, CDR1 is MNHNS and CDR2 is SASEGT. The CDR3 sequence: CASSPDRPDQPQHF. In DNA, the CDR3 is TGTGCCAGCAGCCCCGACAGGCCGGATCAGCCCCAGCATTTT.

The gene calls are TRBV1 and TRBJ2-7. TRBV1 is designated a pseudogene. This CDR3 has 14 amino acids. Here the CDR3 DNA reads TGCACCAGCAGCCGCCCGGGGCCCCCCTACGAGCAGTACTTC. Protein product: CTSSRPGPPYEQYF.

The chain joins TRBV7-8 to TRBJ2-7; 7 bases map to TRBD2. The CDR3 is made up of 14 amino acids. Germline trimming cut 3 bases from V and 0 bases from J; bases unmatched to any gene: 2. CDR1 and CDR2 from the germline V gene are SGHVS and FQNEAQ. CDR3 nucleotides: TGTGCCAGCAGCTTCGGGAGGTCCTCCTACGAGCAGTACTTC. It yields the protein CASSFGRSSYEQYF.

This clone was detected only once. The V and J genes are TRBV7-3 and TRBJ2-1; TRBD1 matches at 7 bases. Germline CDR1 and CDR2: SGHTA and FQGTGA. The CDR3 covers 16 residues. V lost 5 bases, J lost 0 bases, and 7 bases stayed unmatched. The CDR3 DNA is TGTGCCAGCAGCACAGGGGCGGCTGTCTCCTACAATGAGCAGTTCTTC. This codes for CASSTGAAVSYNEQFF.

This clone was seen a few times. The V call is TRBV18, the J call TRBJ2-5, with unresolved D. Germline V gene data show CDR1 as KGHSH and CDR2 as LQKENI. The CDR3 contains 17 residues. V shed 0 bases and J shed 7 bases, with 21 bases lying between them. The CDR3 sequence: CASSPPTQTPIWGTQYF. The CDR3, as DNA: TGTGCCAGCTCACCACCGACCCAGACGCCAATCTGGGGGACCCAGTACTTC.

The J gene is TRBJ2-7, the V gene TRBV28; 8 bases are a match to TRBD1. V dropped 4 bases and J dropped 6; count of bases not matched to a gene: 11. The CDR3 runs to 15 residues. Germline V gene data show CDR1 as MDHEN and CDR2 as SYDVKM. For the CDR3, the DNA is TGTGCCAGCAGTTCTCCGGGACAGGCCACCCTCGAGCAGTACTTC. This gives the protein CASSSPGQATLEQYF. The full variable domain, completed using reference TRBV28 and TRBJ2-7, is DVKVTQSSRYLVKRTGEKVFLECVQDMDHENMFWYRQDPGLGLRLIYFSYDVKMKEKGDIPEGYSVSREKKERFSLILESASTNQTSMYLCASSSPGQATLEQYFGPGTRLTVT.

V gene TRBV7-2 combines with J gene TRBJ2-5; D call uncertain. Germline V gene sequence: CDR1 SGHTA, CDR2 FQGNSA. The CDR3 sequence is 14 residues long. The V end lost 2 bases, the J end lost 4 bases, and 11 bases lay between the germline ends. CDR3 region: CASSLSRKGETQYF. CDR3 nucleotides: TGTGCCAGCAGCTTATCAAGGAAGGGAGAGACCCAGTACTTC. Full variable domain (rest looked up from reference TRBV7-2 and TRBJ2-5): GAGVSQSPSNKVTEKGKDVELRCDPISGHTALYWYRQSLGQGLEFLIYFQGNSAPDKSGLPSDRFSAERTGGSVSTLTIQRTQQEDSAVYLCASSLSRKGETQYFGPGTRLLVL.

This rearrangement joins TRBV6-5 to TRBJ2-1, with D possibly matching TRBD1 (5 bases). Looked up from germline, CDR1 is MNHEY and CDR2 is SVGAGI. CDR3 length: 16 amino acids. V lost 4 bases and J lost 4, with 17 bases in between. CDR3 sequence (DNA): TGTGCCAGCAGTTCCTCAGGGCTTGGCGGATACAATGAGCAGTTCTTC. Amino acids: CASSSSGLGGYNEQFF.

This clone appeared a single time. The chain joins TRBV10-3 to TRBJ1-1; possible D gene TRBD1, 5 bases. V was cut by 2 bases and J by 7 bases, with 14 bases left in between. The V gene's germline CDR1 is ENHRY and CDR2 SYGVKD. The CDR3 spans 14 residues. The CDR3 here is CAISEMGRPDEAFF. The CDR3 DNA reads TGTGCCATCAGTGAGATGGGACGTCCGGATGAAGCTTTCTTT.

The J gene is TRBJ1-6, the V gene TRBV2; D is possibly TRBD1 (5 bases). The CDR3 covers 12 residues. The germline CDR1 and CDR2 sequences are SNHLY and FYNNEI. V lost 4 bases and J 9 bases, leaving 7 bases between the germline ends. CDR3 sequence reads: CASSGQGSPLHF. CDR3 in DNA: TGTGCCAGCAGTGGGCAGGGTTCACCCCTCCACTTT.

V and J are TRBV6-4 and TRBJ1-4; D is unresolved. The CDR3 is made up of 15 amino acids. Germline V gives CDR1 MRHNA, CDR2 SNTAGT. V gave up 9 bases and J gave up 5 bases, with 19 bases separating them. CDR3 region: CAREIEHGRNEKLFF. CDR3 nucleotide sequence: TGTGCCAGGGAAATCGAACATGGTCGGAATGAAAAACTGTTTTTT.

This clone was seen only once. J is TRBJ2-3 and V is TRBV5-1, with D perhaps matching TRBD2 (6 bases). The CDR3 is 14 residues long. V lost 4 bases, J lost 2 bases, and 11 bases lay in between. CDR1 is SGHRS and CDR2 is YFSETQ in the germline V gene. This CDR3 reads CASSARGSTDTQYF. The CDR3 nucleotides are TGCGCCAGCAGCGCCCGGGGGTCCACAGATACGCAGTATTTT.

The chain joins TRBV29-1 to TRBJ2-5; TRBD2 aligns across 7 bases. V lost 6 bases and J lost 4; bases outside the gene matches: 5. The CDR3 runs 12 residues. Germline CDR1 is SQVTM and CDR2 is ANQGSEA. CDR3 bases: TGCAGCGTGCTTAGCGGGTCAGAGACCCAGTACTTC. Protein product: CSVLSGSETQYF.

The genes are TRBV4-1 and TRBJ2-3; 8 bases agree with TRBD2. The V gene's germline CDR1 is MGHRA and CDR2 YSYEKL. J was trimmed by 0 bases and V by 2 bases; bases with no gene match: 7. CDR3 length: 17 amino acids. CDR3 residues: CASSQPRRGASTDTQYF. CDR3 nucleotides: TGCGCCAGCAGCCAACCCCGGCGGGGGGCTAGCACAGATACGCAGTATTTT.

V usage is TRBV19 and J usage is TRBJ1-3; D not resolved. The germline V and J ends were trimmed by 3 bases and 0 bases, with 6 bases remaining between them. The germline gives CDR1 LNHDA, CDR2 SQIVND (reference sequence). The CDR3 contains 14 residues. The DNA of the CDR3 is TGTGCCAGTAGTATGGAATACTCTGGAAACACCATATATTTT. It encodes CASSMEYSGNTIYF.

This clone showed up just a few times. The rearrangement joins TRBV10-2 to TRBJ1-5, with TRBD1 matching over 8 bases. Germline CDR1 is WSHSY and CDR2 is SAAADI. With V trimmed by 0 bases and J by 5 bases, 9 bases remained unmatched. The CDR3 contains 17 residues. The CDR3 sequence: CASSESRRQGAYQPQHF. The CDR3 region has the DNA TGCGCCAGCAGTGAGTCCCGACGGCAGGGGGCTTATCAGCCCCAGCATTTT.

The chain joins TRBV19 to TRBJ1-2, with D perhaps matching TRBD1 (6 bases). V shed 6 bases and J shed 8 bases, with 16 bases lying between them. Germline CDR1 and CDR2: LNHDA and SQIVND (reference sequence). This CDR3 has 13 residues. CDR3 coding DNA: TGTGCCAGTAGCCACAGGGAAGGGTTGGGCTACACCTTC. It encodes CASSHREGLGYTF.

The count of this clone is one. This chain connects TRBV6-5 to TRBJ1-1; TRBD1 is a possible D gene (6 bases). The V end was cut by 0 bases, the J end by 1 base, with 9 bases between. The CDR3 sequence is 15 residues long. Germline V CDR1 and CDR2: MNHEY, SVGAGI. This chain's CDR3 is CASSYSRGQNTEAFF. CDR3 sequence (DNA): TGTGCCAGCAGTTACTCGAGGGGACAGAACACTGAAGCTTTCTTT.